Listed below are T cell receptor beta chains from one sample, sequenced in a study of T-cell reconstitution after alpha-beta-depleted transplantation in children. TCRdb ran MiXCR on the PCR reads and lists one entry per CDR3 protein. The table lists around 580,000 distinct CDR3 sequences, 20% to 25% of them singletons. The sequenced sample was PBMCs, mostly from graft donor cells, obtained 360 days after TCRalphabeta/CD19-depleted stem cell transplant. The source is a boy younger than two who had a stem cell transplant for acute myeloid leukemia, so the T cells may come from the graft donor. Each CDR3 is given with its conserved first and last residue. The order of the fields is V gene, clone size, J gene, D gene, CDR3 protein, CDR3 DNA. The D gene is left open where the match is weak. Size is omitted from some rows. Given values are once, few, many or a class for expanded clones.

TRBV20-1	few	TRBJ2-2	TRBD1	CSASYRGPNTGELFF	TGCAGTGCTAGCTACAGGGGGCCGAACACCGGGGAGCTGTTTTTT
TRBV29-1	NA	TRBJ2-5	NA	CSASMPETQYF	TGCAGCGCGAGTATGCCAGAGACCCAGTACTTC
TRBV7-2	few	TRBJ1-2	TRBD1	CASSLGDRGRYGYTF	TGTGCCAGCAGCTTAGGGGACAGGGGGCGTTATGGCTACACCTTC
TRBV6-2/TRBV6-3	NA	TRBJ2-7	NA	CASTMESAYEQYF	TGTGCCAGCACCATGGAGTCAGCCTACGAGCAGTACTTC
TRBV20-1	NA	TRBJ2-5	NA	CSARGGQTQETQYF	TGCAGTGCTAGAGGTGGACAGACGCAAGAGACCCAGTACTTC
TRBV12-3/TRBV12-4	NA	TRBJ1-5	TRBD1	CASSPTDRGGGGNQPQHF	TGTGCCAGCAGTCCTACCGACAGGGGAGGGGGAGGCAATCAGCCCCAGCATTTT
TRBV20-1	few	TRBJ2-3	NA	CSARDKARDSTDTQYF	TGCAGTGCTAGAGATAAGGCCAGGGATAGCACAGATACGCAGTATTTT
TRBV12-3/TRBV12-4	many	TRBJ1-1	NA	CASSFRASEAFF	TGTGCCAGCAGTTTTAGAGCTTCTGAAGCTTTCTTT
TRBV7-9	many	TRBJ1-1	TRBD1	CASSGDRGEAFF	TGTGCCAGCAGCGGGGACAGGGGCGAAGCTTTCTTT
TRBV12-3/TRBV12-4	NA	TRBJ1-1	NA	CASRPTELNTEAFF	TGTGCCAGCAGGCCGACAGAATTGAACACTGAAGCTTTCTTT
TRBV24-1	NA	TRBJ2-3	NA	CATSDLGKGRRTDTQYF	TGTGCCACCAGTGATCTGGGGAAGGGACGGCGCACAGATACGCAGTATTTT
TRBV15	NA	TRBJ2-6	NA	CATSRAYSGANVLTF	TGTGCCACCAGCAGAGCCTACTCTGGGGCCAACGTCCTGACTTTC
TRBV7-9	NA	TRBJ1-5	TRBD1	CASSLYGGTGGNQPQHF	TGTGCCAGCAGCTTATACGGGGGGACAGGGGGAAATCAGCCCCAGCATTTT
TRBV29-1	few	TRBJ2-1	NA	CSARQALYNEQFF	TGCAGCGCTCGACAGGCCCTCTACAATGAGCAGTTCTTC
TRBV5-1	few	TRBJ1-2	TRBD1	CASSGGGDSGSNYGYTF	TGCGCCAGCAGCGGAGGGGGGGACAGCGGTTCTAACTATGGCTACACCTTC
TRBV24-1	NA	TRBJ1-5	NA	CATSDRDQPQHF	TGTGCCACCAGTGATAGGGATCAGCCCCAGCATTTT
TRBV20-1	NA	TRBJ2-3	NA	CSARQASGDTQYF	TGCAGTGCACGACAGGCATCGGGAGATACGCAGTATTTT
TRBV27	few	TRBJ2-1	TRBD2	CASSASGGPYNEQFF	TGTGCCAGCTCCGCCAGCGGGGGGCCCTACAATGAGCAGTTCTTC
TRBV2	NA	TRBJ2-1	NA	CASTQERGNEQFF	TGTGCCAGCACCCAGGAAAGGGGAAATGAGCAGTTCTTC
TRBV7-9	few	TRBJ2-5	NA	CASSLSAGRQETQYF	TGTGCCAGCAGCTTATCAGCAGGGAGGCAAGAGACCCAGTACTTC
TRBV5-1	few	TRBJ2-1	TRBD1	CASSLDEGAFYNEQFF	TGCGCCAGCAGCTTGGATGAGGGGGCTTTCTACAATGAGCAGTTCTTC
TRBV29-1	NA	TRBJ2-4	TRBD2	CSASGGKNIQYF	TGCAGCGCAAGCGGGGGGAAAAACATTCAGTACTTC
TRBV6-1	NA	TRBJ1-5	NA	CASQPGDQPQHF	TGTGCCAGCCAGCCGGGGGATCAGCCCCAGCATTTT
TRBV6-6	NA	TRBJ1-1	NA	CASRSSWTEAFF	TGTGCCAGCAGATCTTCGTGGACTGAAGCTTTCTTT
TRBV18	once	TRBJ2-1	NA	CASSPDGLLNEQFF	TGTGCCAGCTCACCGGACGGCCTATTGAATGAGCAGTTCTTC
TRBV20-1	NA	TRBJ2-1	TRBD2	CSARGGLAGNNEQFF	TGCAGTGCTAGAGGGGGACTAGCGGGAAACAATGAGCAGTTCTTC
TRBV12-3/TRBV12-4	many	TRBJ2-1	NA	CASSPGGPGLGPYNEQFF	TGTGCCAGCAGTCCCGGGGGCCCGGGGTTGGGTCCATACAATGAGCAGTTCTTC
TRBV6-6	many	TRBJ2-1	NA	CASSSEGTNEQFF	TGTGCCAGCAGTTCAGAAGGCACCAATGAGCAGTTCTTC
TRBV27	many	TRBJ2-1	TRBD1	CASRSGTGHNEQFF	TGTGCCAGCAGGTCCGGGACAGGGCACAATGAGCAGTTCTTC
TRBV10-2	NA	TRBJ2-1	TRBD2	CASGLAGADNEQFF	TGCGCCAGCGGGCTAGCGGGGGCGGACAATGAGCAGTTCTTC
TRBV20-1	few	TRBJ2-3	NA	CSARDGQSTDTQYF	TGCAGTGCTAGAGATGGGCAGAGCACAGATACGCAGTATTTT
TRBV29-1	many	TRBJ2-1	TRBD2	CSVHPSGGAYNEQFF	TGCAGCGTCCACCCTAGCGGGGGGGCCTACAATGAGCAGTTCTTC
TRBV20-1	few	TRBJ2-4	NA	CSAELGRGPNIQYF	TGCAGTGCGGAACTAGGGCGGGGGCCGAACATTCAGTACTTC
TRBV7-8	NA	TRBJ2-1	TRBD1	CASSLEGTGANPVRWEQFF	TGTGCCAGCAGCTTAGAAGGGACAGGGGCGAATCCAGTCAGGTGGGAGCAGTTCTTC
TRBV14	NA	TRBJ1-2	NA	CASSQGGSYGYTF	TGTGCCAGCAGCCAAGGAGGGAGCTATGGCTACACCTTC
TRBV29-1	NA	TRBJ1-2	NA	CSGGLDTTNYGYTF	TGCAGCGGTGGGTTGGACACTACTAACTATGGCTACACCTTC
TRBV6-5	many	TRBJ2-3	TRBD1	CASSYSLQGADTQYF	TGTGCCAGCAGTTACTCGTTGCAGGGGGCAGATACGCAGTATTTT
TRBV12-3/TRBV12-4	many	TRBJ1-2	NA	CASSLVEGFYGYTF	TGTGCCAGCAGTTTAGTGGAGGGGTTCTATGGCTACACCTTC
TRBV12-3/TRBV12-4	many	TRBJ1-1	NA	CASSPIRGDTEAFF	TGTGCCAGCAGCCCGATCCGGGGTGACACTGAAGCTTTCTTT
TRBV24-1	many	TRBJ2-3	TRBD2	CATSDGRDPGGFYSADTQYF	TGTGCCACCAGTGATGGCCGGGACCCCGGGGGGTTCTACAGTGCAGATACGCAGTATTTT